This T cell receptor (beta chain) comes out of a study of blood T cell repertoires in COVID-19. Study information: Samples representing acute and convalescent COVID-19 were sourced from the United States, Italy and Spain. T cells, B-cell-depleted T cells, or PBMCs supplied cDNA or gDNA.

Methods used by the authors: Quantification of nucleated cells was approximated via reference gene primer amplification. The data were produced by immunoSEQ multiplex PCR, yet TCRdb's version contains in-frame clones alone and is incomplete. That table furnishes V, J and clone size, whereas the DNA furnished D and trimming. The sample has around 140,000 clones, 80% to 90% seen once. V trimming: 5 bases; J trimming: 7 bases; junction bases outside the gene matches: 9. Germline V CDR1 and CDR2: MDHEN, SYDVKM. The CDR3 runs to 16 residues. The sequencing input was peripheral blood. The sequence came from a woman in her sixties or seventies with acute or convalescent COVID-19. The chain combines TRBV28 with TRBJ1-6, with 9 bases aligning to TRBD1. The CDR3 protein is CASSSPGTGWNSPLHF. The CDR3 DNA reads TGTGCCAGCAGTAGTCCCGGGACAGGGTGGAATTCACCCCTCCACTTT.